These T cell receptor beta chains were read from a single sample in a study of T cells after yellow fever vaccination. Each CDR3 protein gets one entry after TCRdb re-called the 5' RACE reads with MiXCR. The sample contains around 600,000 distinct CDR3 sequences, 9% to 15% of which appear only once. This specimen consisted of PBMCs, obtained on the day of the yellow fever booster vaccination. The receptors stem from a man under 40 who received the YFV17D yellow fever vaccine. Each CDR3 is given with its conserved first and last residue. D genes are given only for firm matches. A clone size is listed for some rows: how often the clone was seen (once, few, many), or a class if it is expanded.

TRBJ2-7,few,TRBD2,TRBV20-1,TGCAGTGCTATGGATAGCGGGAGGGCCGTCGAGCAGTACTTC,CSAMDSGRAVEQYF
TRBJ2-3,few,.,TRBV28,TGTGCCAGCGAGGTCAACTTGGCAGATACGCAGTATTTT,CASEVNLADTQYF
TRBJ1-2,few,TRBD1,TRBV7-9,TGTGCCAGCATCAAACAGGGGCCCAGTGACTATGGCTACACCTTC,CASIKQGPSDYGYTF
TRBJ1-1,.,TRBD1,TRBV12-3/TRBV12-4,TGTGCCAGCAGTTTGGGACAGGGGAACTCTGAAGCTTTCTTT,CASSLGQGNSEAFF
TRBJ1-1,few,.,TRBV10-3,TGTGCCATCAGTGAAAAATACCCCGGGGAGAACACTGAAGCTTTCTTT,CAISEKYPGENTEAFF
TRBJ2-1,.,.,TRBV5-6,TGTGCCAGCAGCTTGGAGAGGACCTACAATGAGCAGTTCTTC,CASSLERTYNEQFF
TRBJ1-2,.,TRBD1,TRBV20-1,TGCAGTGCTAAGAATCGACAGGGGGCAGGGGGCTACACCTTC,CSAKNRQGAGGYTF
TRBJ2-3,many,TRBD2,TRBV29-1,TGCAGCGTTGAAACTAGCGGGAGAGTAAATACGCAGTATTTT,CSVETSGRVNTQYF
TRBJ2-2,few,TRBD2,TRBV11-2,TGTGCCAGCAGCTCGCCGGGACTAGCGGGAGAATACTCCGGGGAGCTGTTTTTT,CASSSPGLAGEYSGELFF
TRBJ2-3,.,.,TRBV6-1,TGTGCCAGCAGCAATAGCGTATACACAGATACGCAGTATTTT,CASSNSVYTDTQYF